This TCR beta chain was captured by sequencing in a study of blood T cell repertoires in COVID-19. Study-wide context: Sites in the United States, Italy and Spain provided acute and convalescent COVID-19 samples. T cells, B-cell-depleted T cells, or PBMCs supplied cDNA or gDNA.

Under the authors' procedure: Nucleated cell counts were estimated from reference gene primer amplification. Sequencing used immunoSEQ multiplex PCR; TCRdb keeps in-frame clones, though not all of them. V and J calls plus clone size are reproduced from that table; the DNA served to infer D and trimming. The repertoire holds around 270,000 clones, with approximately 89% as singletons. V lost 5 bases and J lost 0, with 17 bases in between. Per germline, CDR1 MNHEY and CDR2 SMNVEV (reference sequence). The length of the CDR3 is 17 residues. The TCR was taken from a woman between 50 and 59 years old with acute or convalescent COVID-19. The chain joins TRBV27 to TRBJ1-3, with a weak D call TRBD1 (5 bases). The sample comprised peripheral blood. CDR3 protein: CASSRQGRPGSGNTIYF. The CDR3, as DNA: TGTGCCAGCAGTAGGCAGGGCCGTCCCGGCTCTGGAAACACCATATATTTT.